This TCR beta chain was sequenced in a study of response to subunit inactivated influenza vaccine. The CDR3 runs 14 residues. V was shortened by 5 bases and J by 6 bases, with 14 bases between the two germline ends. The germline V gene has CDR1 SGHTA and CDR2 FQGTGA. TCRdb re-derived calls from the RT-PCR reads in MiXCR, one entry per CDR3 protein. Here the sample spans more than 700,000 distinct CDR3 sequences, over 20% being singletons. This clonotype was picked up one time. The rearrangement joins TRBV7-3 to TRBJ2-1; D is perhaps TRBD1 or TRBD2 (6 bases each). This clonotype was obtained from a man between 50 and 59 years old who received an inactivated influenza vaccine. This specimen consisted of PBMCs from blood, obtained less than 6 days after vaccination. CDR3 amino acids: CASSVRGTGNEQFF. The CDR3 DNA reads TGTGCCAGCAGCGTGAGGGGGACTGGCAATGAGCAGTTCTTC.